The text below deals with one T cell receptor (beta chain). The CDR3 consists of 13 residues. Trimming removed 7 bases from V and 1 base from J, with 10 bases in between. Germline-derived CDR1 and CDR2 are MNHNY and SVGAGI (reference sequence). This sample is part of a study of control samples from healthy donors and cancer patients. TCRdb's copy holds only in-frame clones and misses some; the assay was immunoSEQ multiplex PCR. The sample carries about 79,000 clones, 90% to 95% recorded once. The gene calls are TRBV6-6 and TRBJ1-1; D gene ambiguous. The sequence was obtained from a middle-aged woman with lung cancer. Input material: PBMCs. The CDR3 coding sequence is TGTGCCAGCATCGGAGGGAAGAACACTGAAGCTTTCTTT. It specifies CASIGGKNTEAFF.